This T cell receptor beta chain was captured in a study of blood T cell repertoires in COVID-19. Study in general: Nucleic acid was either cDNA or gDNA, and it came from T cells, B-cell-depleted T cells, or PBMCs.

In the original workflow: Using reference gene primer amplification, nucleated cell counts were estimated. The table came from immunoSEQ multiplex PCR; TCRdb's copy has only in-frame clones and leaves some out. The DNA gave D and trimming, while V, J and clone size come from that table. Among some 190,000 clones listed, around 84% were seen once. Trimming shortened V by 5 bases and J by 6 bases, and 20 bases separated the two germline ends. Germline CDR1 and CDR2: PRHDT and FYEKMQ (reference sequence). The CDR3 extends over 16 amino acids. The source of this sequence is an elderly woman with acute or convalescent COVID-19. This rearrangement joins TRBV13 to TRBJ1-5; D is unclear. Sequencing was performed on peripheral blood. The CDR3 loop reads CASSARGRGLGQPQHF. The CDR3 nucleotides read TGTGCCAGCAGCGCCCGAGGTCGAGGGTTAGGTCAGCCCCAGCATTTT.